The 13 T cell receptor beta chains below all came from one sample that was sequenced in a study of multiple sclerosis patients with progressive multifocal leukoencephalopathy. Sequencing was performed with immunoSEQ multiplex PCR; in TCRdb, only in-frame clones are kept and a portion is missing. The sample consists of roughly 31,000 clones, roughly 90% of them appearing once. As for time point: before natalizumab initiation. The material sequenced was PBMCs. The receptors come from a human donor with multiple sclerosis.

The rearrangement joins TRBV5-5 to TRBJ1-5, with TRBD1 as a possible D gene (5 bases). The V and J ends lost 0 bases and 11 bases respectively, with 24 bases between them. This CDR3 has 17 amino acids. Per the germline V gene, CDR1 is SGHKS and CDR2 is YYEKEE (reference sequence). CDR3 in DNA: TGTGCCAGCAGCTTGGCCGGGGGTCAGGGAGGCCTTAGGGCCCAGCATTTT. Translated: CASSLAGGQGGLRAQHF.

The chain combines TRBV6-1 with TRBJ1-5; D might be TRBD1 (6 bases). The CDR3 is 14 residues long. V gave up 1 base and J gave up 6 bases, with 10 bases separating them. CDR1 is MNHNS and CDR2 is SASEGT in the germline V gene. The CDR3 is CASSEGRGGQPQHF. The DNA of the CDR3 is TGTGCCAGCAGTGAAGGCAGGGGTGGTCAGCCCCAGCATTTT.

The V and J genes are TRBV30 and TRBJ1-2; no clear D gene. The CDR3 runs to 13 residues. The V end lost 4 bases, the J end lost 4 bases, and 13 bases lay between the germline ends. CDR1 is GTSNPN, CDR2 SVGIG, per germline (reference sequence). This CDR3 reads CAWTPEGTYGYTF. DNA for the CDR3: TGTGCCTGGACCCCGGAGGGCACCTATGGCTACACCTTC. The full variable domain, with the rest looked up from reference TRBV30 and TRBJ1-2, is SQTIHQWPATLVQPVGSPLSLECTVEGTSNPNLYWYRQAAGRGLQLLFYSVGIGQISSEVPQNLSASRPQDRQFILSSKKLLLSDSGFYLCAWTPEGTYGYTFGSGTRLTVV.

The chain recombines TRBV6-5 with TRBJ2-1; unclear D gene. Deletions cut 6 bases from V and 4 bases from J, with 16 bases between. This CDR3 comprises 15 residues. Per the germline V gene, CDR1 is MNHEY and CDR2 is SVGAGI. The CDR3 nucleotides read TGTGCCAGCAGCCAAACAGCTATCCTATACAATGAGCAGTTCTTC. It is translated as CASSQTAILYNEQFF.

DNA of the CDR3: TGTGCCAGCAGCTTGAGCCAGCGGGAGTCCGGTGAGCAGTTCTTC. This codes for CASSLSQRESGEQFF. This chain uses TRBV7-2 with TRBJ2-1; 8 bases are shared with TRBD2. Germline loops: CDR1 SGHTA, CDR2 FQGNSA. This CDR3 comprises 15 residues. V was pared by 3 bases and J by 9 bases, with 10 bases of the junction left unmatched.

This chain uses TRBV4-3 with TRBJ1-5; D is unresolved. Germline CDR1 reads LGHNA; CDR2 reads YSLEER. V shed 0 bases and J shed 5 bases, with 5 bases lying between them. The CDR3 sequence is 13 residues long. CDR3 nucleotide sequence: TGCGCCAGCAGCCAAGAAGTTCATCAGCCCCAGCATTTT. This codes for CASSQEVHQPQHF.

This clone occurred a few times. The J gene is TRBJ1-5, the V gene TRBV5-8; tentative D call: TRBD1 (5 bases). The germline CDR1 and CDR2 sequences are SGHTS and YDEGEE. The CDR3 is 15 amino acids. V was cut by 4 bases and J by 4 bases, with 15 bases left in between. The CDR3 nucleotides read TGTGCCAGCAGCGCGTCAAGAGGGGCGAATCAGCCCCAGCATTTT. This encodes CASSASRGANQPQHF.

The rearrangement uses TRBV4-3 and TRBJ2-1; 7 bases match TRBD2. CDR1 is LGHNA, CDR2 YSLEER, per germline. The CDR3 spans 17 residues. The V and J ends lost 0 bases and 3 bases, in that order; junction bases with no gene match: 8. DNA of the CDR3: TGCGCCAGCAGCCAAGAGTTTGGGCTAGCGGTCTACAATGAGCAGTTCTTC. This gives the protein CASSQEFGLAVYNEQFF.

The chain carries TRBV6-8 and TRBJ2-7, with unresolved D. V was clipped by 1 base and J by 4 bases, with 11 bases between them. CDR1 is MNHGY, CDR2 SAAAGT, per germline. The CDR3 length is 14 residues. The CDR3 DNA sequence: TGTGCCAGCAGTTACTGGAAGGTTGGGTACGAGCAGTACTTC. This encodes CASSYWKVGYEQYF.

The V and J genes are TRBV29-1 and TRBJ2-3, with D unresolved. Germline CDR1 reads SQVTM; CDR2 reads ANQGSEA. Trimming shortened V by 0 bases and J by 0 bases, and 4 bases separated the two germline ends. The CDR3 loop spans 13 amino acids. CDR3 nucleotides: TGCAGCGTTGAAGAGGGAAGCACAGATACGCAGTATTTT. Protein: CSVEEGSTDTQYF.

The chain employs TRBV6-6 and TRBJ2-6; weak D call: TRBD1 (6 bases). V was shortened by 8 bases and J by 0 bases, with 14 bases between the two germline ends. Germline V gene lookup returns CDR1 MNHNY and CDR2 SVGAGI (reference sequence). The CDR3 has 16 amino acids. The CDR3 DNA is TGTGCCAGCCTAGGACAGAGTCCCTCTGGGGCCAACGTCCTGACTTTC. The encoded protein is CASLGQSPSGANVLTF.

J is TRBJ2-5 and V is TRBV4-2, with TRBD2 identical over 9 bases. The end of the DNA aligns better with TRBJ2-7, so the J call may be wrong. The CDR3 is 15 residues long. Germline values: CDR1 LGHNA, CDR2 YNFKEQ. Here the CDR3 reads CASSQNSGSGYEQYF. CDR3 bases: TGTGCCAGCAGCCAAAATAGCGGGAGCGGCTACGAGCAGTACTTC.

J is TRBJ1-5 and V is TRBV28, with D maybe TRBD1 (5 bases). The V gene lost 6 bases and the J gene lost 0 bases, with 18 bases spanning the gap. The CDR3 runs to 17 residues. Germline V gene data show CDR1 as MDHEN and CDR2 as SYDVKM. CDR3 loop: CASSQTGFSLSNQPQHF. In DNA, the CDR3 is TGTGCCAGCAGCCAAACAGGTTTCAGCCTTAGCAATCAGCCCCAGCATTTT.